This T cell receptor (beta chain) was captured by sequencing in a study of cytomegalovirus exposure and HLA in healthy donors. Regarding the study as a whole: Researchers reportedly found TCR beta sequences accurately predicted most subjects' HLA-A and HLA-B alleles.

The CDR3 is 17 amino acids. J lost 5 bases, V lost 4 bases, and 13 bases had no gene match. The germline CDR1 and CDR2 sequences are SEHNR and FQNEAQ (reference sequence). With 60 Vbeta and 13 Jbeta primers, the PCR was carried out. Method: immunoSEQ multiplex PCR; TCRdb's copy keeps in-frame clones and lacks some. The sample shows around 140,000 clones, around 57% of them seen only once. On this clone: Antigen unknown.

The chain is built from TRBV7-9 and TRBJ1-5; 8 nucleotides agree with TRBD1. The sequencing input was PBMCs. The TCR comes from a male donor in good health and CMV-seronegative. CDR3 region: CASSYTGQGGGYQPQHF. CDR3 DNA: TGTGCCAGCAGCTACACCGGACAGGGCGGCGGGTATCAGCCCCAGCATTTT.